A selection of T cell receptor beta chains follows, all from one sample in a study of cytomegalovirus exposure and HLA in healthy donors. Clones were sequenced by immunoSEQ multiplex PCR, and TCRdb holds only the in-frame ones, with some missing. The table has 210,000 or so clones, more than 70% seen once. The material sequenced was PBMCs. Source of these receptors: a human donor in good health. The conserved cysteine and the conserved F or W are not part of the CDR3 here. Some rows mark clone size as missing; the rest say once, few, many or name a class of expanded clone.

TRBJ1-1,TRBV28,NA,ASSFQGVTEAF
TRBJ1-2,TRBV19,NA,ASSARDTPDGYT
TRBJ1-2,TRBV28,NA,ASSFSGQGNYGYT
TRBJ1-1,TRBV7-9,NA,ASSLAGGNTEAF
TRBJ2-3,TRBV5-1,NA,ASRYSGLADTDTQY
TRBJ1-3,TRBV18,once,ASSPTRSSGNTIY
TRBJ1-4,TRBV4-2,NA,ASSQEEGMGEKLF
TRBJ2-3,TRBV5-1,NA,ASSRRQGSTDTQY
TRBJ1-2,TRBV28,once,ASSSRNYGYT
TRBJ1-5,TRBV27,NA,ASSLYGVGIQPQH
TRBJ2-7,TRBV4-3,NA,ASSQVTGNYEQY
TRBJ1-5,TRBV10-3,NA,AIRDSNSNQPQH
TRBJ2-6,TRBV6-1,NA,ASSEPGNSGANVLT
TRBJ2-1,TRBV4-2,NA,ASSQEFSGIEQF
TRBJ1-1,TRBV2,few,ASSDQGTTEAF
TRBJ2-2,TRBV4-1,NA,ASRSRGPGELF